A selection of T cell receptor beta chains follows, all from one sample in a study of cytomegalovirus exposure and HLA in healthy donors. The protocol was immunoSEQ multiplex PCR, while the TCRdb copy is restricted to in-frame clones and leaves out a portion. Here the sample spans 85,000 to 100,000 clones, around 73% being singletons. Sequenced input: PBMCs. The receptors stem from a woman aged 55-70 years in good health and CMV-seronegative. CDR3s include the opening cysteine and the closing phenylalanine or tryptophan. The order of the fields is clone size, V gene, D gene, J gene, CDR3 protein, CDR3 DNA. A D gene is named only where the DNA matches it firmly. Not every row has a clone size; where given, it reads once, few, many or a size class.

size: few; V: TRBV7-9; D: -; J: TRBJ2-1; CDR3: CASSLGLAYNEQFF; DNA: TGTGCCAGCTCCCTGGGGCTAGCCTACAATGAGCAGTTCTTC
size: few; V: TRBV15; D: TRBD1; J: TRBJ2-1; CDR3: CATSRVTGAGEQFF; DNA: TGTGCCACCAGCAGAGTCACAGGGGCAGGTGAGCAGTTCTTC
size: few; V: TRBV30; D: -; J: TRBJ2-3; CDR3: CAWSAGLSDTQYF; DNA: TGTGCCTGGAGCGCGGGACTTTCAGATACGCAGTATTTT
size: -; V: TRBV18; D: TRBD2; J: TRBJ2-7; CDR3: CASSLQAGGPYEQYF; DNA: TGTGCCAGCTCACTCCAAGCGGGAGGGCCCTACGAGCAGTACTTC
size: -; V: TRBV7-2; D: -; J: TRBJ1-4; CDR3: CASSPSGVLREKLFF; DNA: TGTGCCAGCAGCCCTAGCGGGGTCTTGCGTGAAAAACTGTTTTTT
size: -; V: TRBV28; D: -; J: TRBJ1-5; CDR3: CASSPGNRGWSQPQHF; DNA: TGTGCCAGCAGTCCCGGCAATAGGGGCTGGAGTCAGCCCCAGCATTTT
size: -; V: TRBV19; D: -; J: TRBJ2-7; CDR3: CASSMTQSSYEQYF; DNA: TGTGCCAGTAGTATGACTCAGAGCTCCTACGAGCAGTACTTC
size: -; V: TRBV4-3; D: -; J: TRBJ2-2; CDR3: CASSQDSTGFSGELFF; DNA: TGCGCCAGCAGCCAAGACTCCACAGGGTTTTCCGGGGAGCTGTTTTTT
size: -; V: TRBV7-8; D: -; J: TRBJ1-4; CDR3: CASSFSPGQRREKLFF; DNA: TGTGCCAGCAGCTTCAGCCCGGGACAACGCCGAGAAAAACTGTTTTTT
size: -; V: TRBV2; D: TRBD2; J: TRBJ2-3; CDR3: CASSRTSGVLDTQYF; DNA: TGTGCCAGCAGTCGGACTAGCGGGGTCCTAGATACGCAGTATTTT
size: -; V: TRBV7-9; D: TRBD1; J: TRBJ2-7; CDR3: CASSHRDRAYEQYF; DNA: TGTGCCAGCAGCCACCGGGACAGGGCCTACGAGCAGTACTTC
size: few; V: TRBV7-2; D: -; J: TRBJ1-1; CDR3: CASSPLTEAFF; DNA: TGTGCCAGCAGCCCCCTCACTGAAGCTTTCTTT
size: -; V: TRBV28; D: -; J: TRBJ1-5; CDR3: CASRPDGHVGQPQHF; DNA: TGTGCCAGCAGGCCTGATGGCCACGTTGGTCAGCCCCAGCATTTT
size: few; V: TRBV2; D: -; J: TRBJ2-3; CDR3: CATELARSTTDTQYF; DNA: TGTGCCACCGAATTGGCTAGAAGTACGACAGATACGCAGTATTTT
size: -; V: TRBV7-2; D: -; J: TRBJ2-5; CDR3: CASRDNREPKTQYF; DNA: TGTGCCAGCAGAGACAACAGGGAACCGAAGACCCAGTACTTC
size: -; V: TRBV30; D: TRBD1; J: TRBJ2-4; CDR3: CAWSTGQGQSLAKNIQYF; DNA: TGTGCCTGGAGTACGGGACAGGGACAATCCCTAGCCAAAAACATTCAGTACTTC
size: -; V: TRBV10-2; D: -; J: TRBJ2-1; CDR3: CASRSSYNEQFF; DNA: TGCGCCAGCAGGAGCTCCTACAATGAGCAGTTCTTC
size: -; V: TRBV15; D: -; J: TRBJ1-2; CDR3: CATSRDPGIYGYTF; DNA: TGTGCCACCAGCAGAGATCCCGGGATTTATGGCTACACCTTC
size: -; V: TRBV6-6; D: TRBD1; J: TRBJ1-1; CDR3: CASSYSTGERTEAFF; DNA: TGTGCCAGCAGTTACTCTACAGGGGAGAGGACTGAAGCTTTCTTT
size: -; V: TRBV20-1; D: -; J: TRBJ2-5; CDR3: CSASGEETQYF; DNA: TGCAGTGCTAGCGGGGAAGAGACCCAGTACTTC
size: few; V: TRBV6-5; D: -; J: TRBJ1-5; CDR3: CASSVAASGLAQHF; DNA: TGTGCCAGCAGTGTGGCAGCGTCGGGGTTGGCCCAGCATTTT
size: few; V: TRBV5-6; D: -; J: TRBJ2-5; CDR3: CASSFVPSGRETQYF; DNA: TGTGCCAGCAGCTTTGTGCCCTCAGGGAGGGAGACCCAGTACTTC
size: -; V: TRBV5-1; D: TRBD1; J: TRBJ2-7; CDR3: CASSIEDRENEQYF; DNA: TGCGCCAGCAGTATTGAGGACAGGGAAAACGAGCAGTACTTC
size: -; V: TRBV10-2; D: -; J: TRBJ1-5; CDR3: CATKTTANSNQPQHF; DNA: TGCGCCACCAAAACGACAGCTAATAGCAATCAGCCCCAGCATTTT
size: -; V: TRBV7-2; D: -; J: TRBJ2-1; CDR3: CASSPRGSYNEQFF; DNA: TGTGCCAGCAGCCCACGCGGATCCTACAATGAGCAGTTCTTC
size: -; V: TRBV5-6; D: -; J: TRBJ2-7; CDR3: CASSLAGRTYYEQYF; DNA: TGTGCCAGCAGCTTGGCAGGGAGGACCTATTACGAGCAGTACTTC
size: -; V: TRBV18; D: TRBD1; J: TRBJ1-5; CDR3: CASSPEDRARQPQHF; DNA: TGTGCCAGCTCACCTGAGGACAGGGCGAGGCAGCCCCAGCATTTT
size: few; V: TRBV6-5; D: -; J: TRBJ1-3; CDR3: CASSYSVASGNTIYF; DNA: TGTGCCAGCAGTTATTCCGTAGCGTCTGGAAACACCATATATTTT
size: -; V: TRBV5-1; D: TRBD2; J: TRBJ2-3; CDR3: CASSSDRRTRTSTDTQYF; DNA: TGCGCCAGCAGCTCCGACCGGCGGACTAGAACTAGCACAGATACGCAGTATTTT
size: -; V: TRBV6-5; D: TRBD2; J: TRBJ2-5; CDR3: CASSYSGLDYQETQYF; DNA: TGTGCCAGCAGTTACTCTGGACTAGATTACCAAGAGACCCAGTACTTC